The clone carrying this TCR beta chain has a single count. This sample was included in a study of blood T cell repertoires in COVID-19. Study details: The United States, Italy and Spain supplied acute and convalescent COVID-19 samples.

Patients in Seattle were enrolled during active infection, then followed longitudinally. Repertoires were generated with immunoSEQ multiplex PCR, while TCRdb's copy carries only in-frame clones and drops some. The data contain hundreds of thousands of clones, roughly nine tenths of them singletons. The germline gives CDR1 SGHDT, CDR2 YYEEEE. The CDR3 loop spans 14 amino acids. J gave up 4 bases and V 4 bases, and 5 bases lay outside the gene matches. Specimen: peripheral blood. The origin of this receptor is a woman between 50 and 59 years old with COVID-19, enrolled during active disease. The chain employs TRBV5-6 and TRBJ1-2, with 9 bases matching TRBD1. The CDR3: CASSPGQGIYGYTF. In DNA form, the CDR3 reads TGTGCCAGCAGCCCGGGACAGGGCATCTATGGCTACACCTTC. Drawing the rest from reference TRBV5-6 and TRBJ1-2, the complete variable domain is DAGVTQSPTHLIKTRGQQVTLRCSPKSGHDTVSWYQQALGQGPQFIFQYYEEEERQRGNFPDRFSGHQFPNYSSELNVNALLLGDSALYLCASSPGQGIYGYTFGSGTRLTVV.